The 25 T cell receptor beta chains below all came from one sample that was sequenced in a study of blood T cell repertoires in COVID-19. TCRdb's copy holds only in-frame clones and misses some; the assay was immunoSEQ multiplex PCR. The sample lists over 250,000 clones, over 75% occurring once. The sample comprised peripheral blood. The receptors here all came from a woman aged 70 to 79 with acute or convalescent COVID-19.

V is TRBV12-5 and J is TRBJ1-5, with 8 bases lining up with TRBD1. Unmatched junction bases numbered 2, after V lost 4 bases and J lost 3 bases. This CDR3 is built from 14 residues. Germline V gives CDR1 LGHNT, CDR2 FRNRAP. This CDR3 is CASGSGQVNQPQHF. The CDR3 region has the DNA TGTGCTAGTGGTTCGGGACAGGTCAATCAGCCCCAGCATTTT.

This rearrangement joins TRBV5-1 to TRBJ1-6; D not resolved. The CDR3 is 14 amino acids. Germline lookup yields CDR1 SGHRS and CDR2 YFSETQ. Trimming took 0 bases from V and 5 from J, leaving 6 bases between them. CDR3 sequence: CASSLGADNSPLHF. In DNA, the CDR3 is TGCGCCAGCAGCTTGGGGGCAGATAATTCACCCCTCCACTTT.

The V call is TRBV5-4, the J call TRBJ1-1, with D possibly being TRBD1 (6 bases). Per the germline V gene, CDR1 is SGHNT and CDR2 is YYREEE (reference sequence). V was clipped by 3 bases and J by 6 bases, with 12 bases between them. This CDR3 is 13 amino acids long. This CDR3 is CASSWGQGAEAFF. The CDR3 DNA reads TGTGCCAGCAGCTGGGGGCAGGGTGCTGAAGCTTTCTTT.

The V call is TRBV5-5, the J call TRBJ1-5; 8 bases fit TRBD1. J gave up 0 bases and V 1 base, and 6 bases lay outside the gene matches. Per germline, CDR1 SGHKS and CDR2 YYEKEE (reference sequence). The CDR3 loop spans 17 amino acids. Here the CDR3 DNA reads TGTGCCAGCAGCTTGTGGACAGGGCTCTATAGCAATCAGCCCCAGCATTTT. This gives the protein CASSLWTGLYSNQPQHF.

The gene calls are TRBV29-1 and TRBJ1-2, with a tentative D call TRBD1 (5 bases). Germline V gene sequence: CDR1 SQVTM, CDR2 ANQGSEA. The CDR3 has 12 amino acids. V lost 4 bases and J 4 bases, leaving 10 bases between the germline ends. The CDR3 DNA sequence: TGCAGCGTTGCAAAAGGGGCCTATGGCTACACCTTC. It codes for CSVAKGAYGYTF.

The chain uses TRBV18 and TRBJ1-4; D may be TRBD1 (5 bases). Trimming stripped 4 bases from V and 2 bases from J, with 23 bases between. The CDR3 sequence is 19 residues long. Germline V gene lookup returns CDR1 KGHSH and CDR2 LQKENI. CDR3 sequence (DNA): TGTGCCAGCTCACAATATTCCGGGAGCCTGTCAGGGACTAATGAAAAACTGTTTTTT. This encodes CASSQYSGSLSGTNEKLFF.

CDR3: CASSLGLSEQYF. The CDR3 DNA sequence: TGTGCCAGCAGCTTAGGTTTATCTGAGCAGTACTTC. This chain connects TRBV13 to TRBJ2-7; D ambiguous. Germline V gives CDR1 PRHDT, CDR2 FYEKMQ (reference sequence). V was pared by 0 bases and J by 7 bases, with 7 bases between. The CDR3 has 12 amino acids.

V and J are TRBV7-6 and TRBJ2-3; D is possibly TRBD2 (6 bases). With 2 bases removed from V and 6 bases from J, the gap between germline ends came to 15 bases. Germline V gives CDR1 SGHVS, CDR2 FNYEAQ. The CDR3 sequence is 15 residues long. In DNA, the CDR3 is TGTGCCAGCAGCTTATCGGGACTTGGTGGGGATACGCAGTATTTT. Its translation is CASSLSGLGGDTQYF.

Here the CDR3 DNA reads TGTGCCAGCGGAAGGAACAGGAATTCACCCCTCCACTTT. The encoded protein is CASGRNRNSPLHF. The chain joins TRBV6-5 to TRBJ1-6, with D tentatively TRBD1 (5 bases). Trimming removed 8 bases at V and 7 bases at J, with 12 bases between. Germline loops: CDR1 MNHEY, CDR2 SVGAGI. This CDR3 is built from 13 residues.

CDR3 amino acids: CASSSPSHSATNEKLFF. The DNA of the CDR3 is TGTGCCAGTAGTTCACCTTCGCACAGTGCAACTAATGAAAAACTGTTTTTT. The rearrangement joins TRBV19 to TRBJ1-4; no firm D call. V lost 5 bases to trimming and J lost 0 bases, with 16 bases between them. CDR1 is LNHDA and CDR2 is SQIVND in the germline V gene (reference sequence). The CDR3 totals 17 residues. Full variable domain (missing parts from reference TRBV19 and TRBJ1-4): DGGITQSPKYLFRKEGQNVTLSCEQNLNHDAMYWYRQDPGQGLRLIYYSQIVNDFQKGDIAEGYSVSREKKESFPLTVTSAQKNPTAFYLCASSSPSHSATNEKLFFGSGTQLSVL.

The chain recombines TRBV5-4 with TRBJ2-2, with 8 positions matching TRBD1. The V and J ends lost 0 bases and 4 bases, in that order; junction bases with no gene match: 2. CDR3 size: 15 residues. Germline CDR1 and CDR2: SGHNT and YYREEE (reference sequence). Here the CDR3 reads CASSLEDRATGELFF. The DNA for the CDR3 is TGTGCCAGCAGCTTGGAGGACAGGGCCACCGGGGAGCTGTTTTTT.

The V gene is TRBV5-1, the J gene TRBJ1-1; 10 bases fit TRBD1. Trimming took 3 bases from V and 5 from J; bases not matched to a gene: 7. Germline loops: CDR1 SGHRS, CDR2 YFSETQ. The CDR3 totals 15 residues. CDR3 DNA sequence: TGCGCCAGCAGCTGGCGGACAGGGGGGCTAACTGAAGCTTTCTTT. It yields the protein CASSWRTGGLTEAFF.

The chain has TRBV4-1 and TRBJ2-7; unclear D gene. V shed 0 bases and J shed 6 bases, with 21 bases lying between them. CDR3 length: 17 amino acids. Germline-derived CDR1 and CDR2 are MGHRA and YSYEKL. Here the CDR3 reads CASSQDSARGVRGEQYF. The CDR3 DNA follows: TGCGCCAGCAGCCAAGATTCTGCTAGAGGCGTAAGAGGCGAGCAGTACTTC.

The chain combines TRBV5-4 with TRBJ2-7; tentative D call: TRBD2 (6 bases). The V gene's germline CDR1 is SGHNT and CDR2 YYREEE (reference sequence). The CDR3 sequence is 14 residues long. The V and J ends lost 4 bases and 5 bases respectively, with 16 bases between them. The DNA for the CDR3 is TGTGCCAGCAGCACCAAGAGGGGCGGGGACGAGCAGTACTTC. It yields the protein CASSTKRGGDEQYF.

This chain links TRBV24-1 with TRBJ1-5; 10 positions agree with TRBD1. The CDR3 is 17 amino acids. V lost 4 bases, J lost 5 bases, and 10 bases stayed unmatched. The V gene's germline CDR1 is KGHDR and CDR2 SFDVKD. The CDR3 sequence: CATSDRQGAMIDQPQHF. The CDR3 nucleotides are TGTGCCACCAGTGACAGACAGGGGGCTATGATTGATCAGCCCCAGCATTTT.

In the case of this clone: The sample contains more than one DNA sequence encoding this CDR3. The V call is TRBV6-5, the J call TRBJ2-2; TRBD2 matches 12 bases. Germline V gene data show CDR1 as MNHEY and CDR2 as SVGAGI. The V segment lost 6 bases and the J segment 4 bases; nucleotides outside the gene matches: 3. The CDR3 runs 15 residues. The DNA of the CDR3 is TGTGCCAGCAGGCCGGGACTAGCGGGCACCGGGGAGCTGTTTTTT. Amino acids: CASRPGLAGTGELFF.

This clone came up a few times. The V gene is TRBV6-1, the J gene TRBJ1-2; the D is unclear. Germline V gives CDR1 MNHNS, CDR2 SASEGT. V was trimmed by 0 bases and J by 4 bases, leaving 6 bases between them. The CDR3 totals 13 residues. Here the CDR3 DNA reads TGTGCCAGCAGTGAAGCCAGGCCCTATGGCTACACCTTC. Protein sequence: CASSEARPYGYTF.

The rearrangement uses TRBV19 and TRBJ1-6; 7 nucleotides align to TRBD1. Germline CDR1 and CDR2: LNHDA and SQIVND (reference sequence). The CDR3 extends over 16 amino acids. The V gene end was trimmed by 1 base and the J gene end by 4 bases; junction bases not matched to a gene: 4. This CDR3 is CASSIGDRTYNSPLHF. The CDR3 DNA follows: TGTGCCAGTAGTATAGGGGACAGAACTTATAATTCACCCCTCCACTTT.

The chain is built from TRBV5-1 and TRBJ2-1; D unresolved. This CDR3 spans 16 amino acids. Germline V gives CDR1 SGHRS, CDR2 YFSETQ. V was pared by 2 bases and J by 7 bases, with 19 bases between. CDR3 region: CASSFLVRAEFNEQFF. The CDR3 DNA is TGCGCCAGCAGCTTTCTCGTCCGCGCGGAATTTAATGAGCAGTTCTTC. The variable domain in full, completed from reference TRBV5-1 and TRBJ2-1, reads KAGVTQTPRYLIKTRGQQVTLSCSPISGHRSVSWYQQTPGQGLQFLFEYFSETQRNKGNFPGRFSGRQFSNSRSEMNVSTLELGDSALYLCASSFLVRAEFNEQFFGPGTRLTVL.

This chain uses TRBV2 with TRBJ1-4; D call uncertain. V was clipped by 7 bases and J by 9 bases, with 18 bases between them. The CDR3 has 14 residues. CDR1 SNHLY and CDR2 FYNNEI come from the germline V gene. CDR3 protein: CASMSGSRSKKLFF. The CDR3 nucleotides are TGTGCCAGCATGTCGGGGAGCCGTTCGAAAAAACTGTTTTTT.

This clone was detected only a few times. The V and J genes are TRBV29-1 and TRBJ2-7, with TRBD1 identical over 8 bases. In germline, CDR1 is SQVTM, CDR2 ANQGSEA. The V and J ends lost 3 bases and 4 bases, in that order; junction bases with no gene match: 8. This CDR3 spans 14 amino acids. The CDR3 nucleotides are TGCAGCGTTGAGCGTCGGACAGGGCAGTACGAGCAGTACTTC. It yields the protein CSVERRTGQYEQYF.

V usage is TRBV19 and J usage is TRBJ1-2; 9 nucleotides agree with TRBD1. This CDR3 has 13 amino acids. Trimming took 5 bases from V and 8 from J; bases not matched to a gene: 6. CDR1 LNHDA and CDR2 SQIVND come from the germline V gene (reference sequence). As DNA, the CDR3 is TGTGCCAGTAGTCTACAGGGGGCAGAAGGCTACACCTTC. Residues: CASSLQGAEGYTF.

The chain combines TRBV19 with TRBJ1-1; D is possibly TRBD1 (6 bases). Trimming took 2 bases from V and 7 from J, leaving 20 bases between them. The CDR3 has 16 amino acids. The V gene's germline CDR1 is LNHDA and CDR2 SQIVND (reference sequence). The CDR3 spells CASSINGGARLVEAFF. The CDR3 DNA is TGTGCCAGTAGTATAAACGGGGGGGCCCGTTTGGTTGAAGCTTTCTTT.

This clone was observed a single time. This rearrangement joins TRBV11-1 to TRBJ2-1; D not resolved. Looked up from germline, CDR1 is SGHAT and CDR2 is FQDESV (reference sequence). The CDR3 totals 14 residues. V was shortened by 2 bases and J by 0 bases, with 5 bases between the two germline ends. CDR3 DNA sequence: TGTGCCAGCAGCTTACTACGCTCCTACAATGAGCAGTTCTTC. Amino acid sequence: CASSLLRSYNEQFF.

The chain has TRBV3-1 (or the pseudogene TRBV3-2) and TRBJ1-2; D unclear. The CDR3 length is 13 residues. Germline loops: CDR1 LGHDT, CDR2 YNNKEL (reference sequence). V lost 1 base to trimming and J lost 5 bases, with 8 bases between them. The CDR3 sequence is CASSQAQDYGYTF. The CDR3 coding sequence is TGTGCCAGCAGCCAAGCACAAGATTATGGCTACACCTTC.